Following are 29 T cell receptor beta chains from one sample sequenced in a study of shared clonotypes between healthy human individuals. The data were produced by immunoSEQ multiplex PCR, yet TCRdb's version contains in-frame clones alone and is incomplete. The data hold over a million clones, with approximately 80% observed a single time. The sequenced sample was memory CD4+ T cells from PBMCs. As to subset: CD45RA-negative fraction. The receptor source for this set is a young man in good health. Some clones in this sample may be carry-over from other donors' samples.

In DNA, the CDR3 is TGTGCCAGCAGTCTAGCGGGGCGCTCCTACAATGAGCAGTTCTTC. This sequence encodes CASSLAGRSYNEQFF. J is TRBJ2-1 and V is TRBV6-5, with 9 bases lining up with TRBD2. The CDR3 contains 15 residues. The V gene end was trimmed by 5 bases and the J gene end by 0 bases; junction bases not matched to a gene: 2. CDR1 MNHEY and CDR2 SVGAGI come from the germline V gene.

This clone has just one count. The chain joins TRBV15 to TRBJ1-4, with 10 bases aligning to TRBD1. Germline V gene sequence: CDR1 LNHNV, CDR2 YYDKDF (reference sequence). V was clipped by 3 bases and J by 3 bases; unmatched bases: 10. The CDR3 contains 18 residues. The CDR3 loop is CATSSRDRGGLANEKLFF. CDR3 nucleotide sequence: TGTGCCACCAGCAGCCGGGACAGGGGAGGTTTAGCTAATGAAAAACTGTTTTTT.

The chain carries TRBV14 and TRBJ2-5; maybe TRBD2 (6 bases). V was pared by 1 base and J by 2 bases, with 14 bases between. This CDR3 comprises 16 residues. CDR1 and CDR2 (germline): SGHDN, FVKESK. The CDR3 nucleotides are TGTGCCAGCAGCCAAGGTCAACTAGCAGATCAAGAGACCCAGTACTTC. Translation: CASSQGQLADQETQYF.

V and J are TRBV14 and TRBJ1-4, with D unclear. The V end lost 3 bases, the J end lost 0 bases, and 8 bases lay between the germline ends. This CDR3 is 15 amino acids long. The germline V gene encodes CDR1 SGHDN and CDR2 FVKESK. The DNA of the CDR3 is TGTGCCAGCAGCCACTCAGCGCCAACTAATGAAAAACTGTTTTTT. This gives the protein CASSHSAPTNEKLFF.

The rearrangement joins TRBV7-2 to TRBJ1-5, with D uncertain. The V end was cut by 5 bases, the J end by 0 bases, with 11 bases between. CDR1 is SGHTA, CDR2 FQGNSA, per germline. There are 15 residues in the CDR3. CDR3 DNA: TGTGCCAGCAGCCAAAGGGCGGTTAGCAATCAGCCCCAGCATTTT. Translation: CASSQRAVSNQPQHF.

The chain joins TRBV28 to TRBJ2-7, with 8 bases that match TRBD1. This CDR3 contains 15 residues. J lost 0 bases, V lost 5 bases, and 6 bases had no gene match. Per germline, CDR1 MDHEN and CDR2 SYDVKM. Written as DNA, the CDR3 is TGTGCCAGCAGTCAAAGGGGACAGGCCTCCTACGAGCAGTACTTC. Translated, it gives CASSQRGQASYEQYF. The entire variable domain, with the rest obtained from reference TRBV28 and TRBJ2-7, is as follows: DVKVTQSSRYLVKRTGEKVFLECVQDMDHENMFWYRQDPGLGLRLIYFSYDVKMKEKGDIPEGYSVSREKKERFSLILESASTNQTSMYLCASSQRGQASYEQYFGPGTRLTVT.

The CDR3 DNA reads TGCGCCAGCAGCCAGACCCCCACAGGAAATCAGCCCCAGCATTTT. It specifies CASSQTPTGNQPQHF. The chain recombines TRBV4-1 with TRBJ1-5; TRBD1 might be the D (5 bases). CDR3 size: 15 residues. Deletions cut 3 bases from V and 4 bases from J, with 13 bases between. Germline CDR1 reads MGHRA; CDR2 reads YSYEKL.

The table lists this clone with a count of one. The sample carries other DNA sequences with the same CDR3. This chain connects TRBV6-5 to TRBJ2-3, with D unresolved. Germline CDR1 MNHEY, CDR2 SVGAGI. CDR3 length: 12 amino acids. The V end lost 0 bases, the J end lost 6 bases, and 4 bases lay between the germline ends. The CDR3 DNA is TGTGCCAGCAGTTACTCCGGGGATACGCAGTATTTT. Residues: CASSYSGDTQYF.

There are a few counts of this clone. V gene TRBV12-5 combines with J gene TRBJ2-7; a weak D match, TRBD1 (5 bases). Trimming left V 4 bases short and J 3 bases short, with 22 bases between. Germline CDR1 is LGHNT and CDR2 is FRNRAP. The CDR3 runs to 17 residues. The CDR3: CASGSPKPGFQNYEQYF. CDR3 sequence (DNA): TGTGCTAGTGGTTCCCCAAAACCAGGGTTCCAAAACTACGAGCAGTACTTC.

The rearrangement uses TRBV5-1 and TRBJ1-1; perhaps TRBD1 as D (5 bases). V was trimmed by 4 bases and J by 1 base, leaving 8 bases between them. CDR3 length equals 13 residues. In germline, CDR1 is SGHRS, CDR2 YFSETQ. The DNA of the CDR3 is TGCGCCAGCAGCACAGGCACGAACACTGAAGCTTTCTTT. It is translated as CASSTGTNTEAFF.

V usage is TRBV2 and J usage is TRBJ2-3; D perhaps matches TRBD2 (6 bases). Germline V gene data show CDR1 as SNHLY and CDR2 as FYNNEI. This CDR3 is built from 16 residues. The V gene lost 2 bases and the J gene lost 2 bases, with 14 bases spanning the gap. CDR3 amino acids: CASSEFGRDFTDTQYF. CDR3 coding DNA: TGTGCCAGCAGTGAATTTGGCCGGGACTTCACAGATACGCAGTATTTT.

A single count supports this clone. A read error is likely, as this CDR3 ends without the conserved phenylalanine or tryptophan. The chain joins TRBV6-5 to TRBJ1-2; D possibly corresponds to TRBD1 (5 bases). CDR1 is MNHEY and CDR2 is SVGAGI in the germline V gene. The CDR3 extends over 13 amino acids. V was clipped by 10 bases and J by 4 bases, with 16 bases between them. CDR3 residues: CATRDGRLYGYTL. CDR3 bases: TGTGCCACGCGGGACGGACGTCTCTATGGCTACACCCTC.

In this sample, this clone turned up a few times. V and J are TRBV6-6 and TRBJ1-5, with D hard to call. The CDR3 is 13 amino acids. CDR1 is MNHNY, CDR2 SVGAGI, per germline (reference sequence). Deletions cut 6 bases from V and 7 bases from J, with 13 bases between. CDR3 protein: CASSPGEGQPQHF. In DNA form, the CDR3 reads TGTGCCAGCAGCCCTGGGGAGGGCCAGCCCCAGCATTTT.

CDR3 DNA sequence: TGTGCCAGCAGCTCATCCCCAACGGGGCCGTTAGACCAAGAGACCCAGTACTTC. Translation gives CASSSSPTGPLDQETQYF. The V and J genes are TRBV7-3 and TRBJ2-5; D is tentatively TRBD1 or TRBD2 (5 bases each). Trimming shortened V by 4 bases and J by 0 bases, and 21 bases separated the two germline ends. Germline V gene sequence: CDR1 SGHTA, CDR2 FQGTGA. The CDR3 extends over 18 amino acids.

Details on this clone: A single base separates this from a much larger clone, so it may be a read error. The sample carries other DNA sequences with the same CDR3. The rearrangement links TRBV5-4 to TRBJ2-3, with D possibly being TRBD2 (5 bases). The CDR3 has 13 residues. The ends were cut back, 2 bases at V and 2 bases at J, with 6 bases in the middle. CDR1 is SGHNT, CDR2 YYREEE, per germline (reference sequence). The DNA of the CDR3 is TGTGCCAGCAGCTTTCGGGACACAGATACGCAGTATTTT. It codes for CASSFRDTDTQYF.

Concerning this clone: In the same sample, other DNA sequences code for this CDR3. This CDR3 reads CASSGETQYF. DNA for the CDR3: TGTGCCAGCAGCGGAGAGACCCAGTACTTC. The rearrangement joins TRBV7-9 to TRBJ2-5; D is unclear. The V and J ends lost 5 bases and 4 bases respectively, with 2 bases between them. CDR3 size: 10 residues. The germline gives CDR1 SEHNR, CDR2 FQNEAQ (reference sequence). The full variable domain, in which reference TRBV7-9 and TRBJ2-5 provide the parts outside the CDR3, is DTGVSQNPRHKITKRGQNVTFRCDPISEHNRLYWYRQTLGQGPEFLTYFQNEAQLEKSRLLSDRFSAERPKGSFSTLEIQRTEQGDSAMYLCASSGETQYFGPGTRLLVL.

The J gene is TRBJ2-1, the V gene TRBV11-2, with 9 nucleotides matching TRBD1. The ends lost 6 bases at V and 2 bases at J; junction bases unmatched: 5. The CDR3 runs to 15 residues. Germline CDR1 reads SGHAT; CDR2 reads FQNNGV. The DNA of the CDR3 is TGTGCCAGCAGACCGGGACAGGGAGCCTACAATGAGCAGTTCTTC. Residues: CASRPGQGAYNEQFF. The full variable domain, its missing parts supplied by reference TRBV11-2 and TRBJ2-1, is EAGVAQSPRYKIIEKRQSVAFWCNPISGHATLYWYQQILGQGPKLLIQFQNNGVVDDSQLPKDRFSAERLKGVDSTLKIQPAKLEDSAVYLCASRPGQGAYNEQFFGPGTRLTVL.

The chain links TRBV2 to TRBJ1-6, with D uncertain. V lost 4 bases, J lost 6 bases, and 7 bases lay in between. The CDR3 is made up of 13 amino acids. CDR1 SNHLY and CDR2 FYNNEI come from the germline V gene. The DNA of the CDR3 is TGTGCCAGCAGTGGTAGTATTAATTCACCCCTCCACTTT. Protein: CASSGSINSPLHF.

In DNA, the CDR3 is TGTGCCAGCAGCTTACAGGGATGGGAATCCTACAATGAGCAGTTCTTC. As protein: CASSLQGWESYNEQFF. This rearrangement joins TRBV11-1 to TRBJ2-1; tentatively, D is TRBD1 (5 bases). Trimming took 2 bases from V and 1 from J, leaving 12 bases between them. This CDR3 is built from 16 residues. The V gene's germline CDR1 is SGHAT and CDR2 FQDESV (reference sequence). The entire variable domain, with the rest obtained from reference TRBV11-1 and TRBJ2-1, is as follows: EAEVAQSPRYKITEKSQAVAFWCDPISGHATLYWYRQILGQGPELLVQFQDESVVDDSQLPKDRFSAERLKGVDSTLKIQPAELGDSAMYLCASSLQGWESYNEQFFGPGTRLTVL.

The chain combines TRBV6-1 with TRBJ2-7; 9 positions match TRBD1. Trimming took 4 bases from V and 3 from J; bases not matched to a gene: 7. The CDR3 runs 15 residues. Per the germline V gene, CDR1 is MNHNS and CDR2 is SASEGT. The CDR3 reads CASSAGTGRFYEQYF. The CDR3 region has the DNA TGTGCCAGCAGTGCCGGGACAGGGCGTTTCTACGAGCAGTACTTC.

The sample holds a few counts of this clone. The chain is built from TRBV2 and TRBJ1-1; D is undetermined. The CDR3 runs 13 residues. V was clipped by 6 bases and J by 2 bases, with 10 bases between them. Germline loops: CDR1 SNHLY, CDR2 FYNNEI. In DNA, the CDR3 is TGTGCCAGCAGCCCTCGGGAAAACACTGAAGCTTTCTTT. Encoded protein: CASSPRENTEAFF. Using reference TRBV2 and TRBJ1-1 for the parts outside the CDR3, the full variable domain is EPEVTQTPSHQVTQMGQEVILRCVPISNHLYFYWYRQILGQKVEFLVSFYNNEISEKSEIFDDQFSVERPDGSNFTLKIRSTKLEDSAMYFCASSPRENTEAFFGQGTRLTVV.

V and J are TRBV18 and TRBJ1-1, with 11 bases that match TRBD1. V gave up 3 bases and J gave up 3 bases; unmatched junction bases: 6. The length of the CDR3 is 16 residues. CDR1 is KGHSH, CDR2 LQKENI, per germline. CDR3 sequence reads: CASSPLGQGADTEAFF. In DNA form, the CDR3 reads TGTGCCAGCTCACCTTTAGGACAGGGGGCGGACACTGAAGCTTTCTTT. The full variable domain, its missing parts supplied by reference TRBV18 and TRBJ1-1, is NAGVMQNPRHLVRRRGQEARLRCSPMKGHSHVYWYRQLPEEGLKFMVYLQKENIIDESGMPKERFSAEFPKEGPSILRIQQVVRGDSAAYFCASSPLGQGADTEAFFGQGTRLTVV.

V is TRBV15 and J is TRBJ1-5, with TRBD1 matching 7 bases. Germline CDR1 reads LNHNV; CDR2 reads YYDKDF (reference sequence). The CDR3 length is 14 residues. J lost 4 bases, V lost 3 bases, and 3 bases had no gene match. Written as DNA, the CDR3 is TGTGCCACCAGCAGGGGACAGAGGAATCAGCCCCAGCATTTT. It encodes CATSRGQRNQPQHF.

The chain employs TRBV6-5 and TRBJ2-1; TRBD2 aligns across 13 bases. Trimming took 0 bases from V and 5 from J; bases not matched to a gene: 1. Germline loops: CDR1 MNHEY, CDR2 SVGAGI. This CDR3 contains 16 residues. The CDR3 DNA reads as TGTGCCAGCAGTTACTCGACTAGCGGGAGGAACAATGAGCAGTTCTTC. Translated: CASSYSTSGRNNEQFF.

The V gene is TRBV4-1, the J gene TRBJ2-5; D unclear. The germline V gene encodes CDR1 MGHRA and CDR2 YSYEKL. This CDR3 spans 15 amino acids. With 1 base removed from V and 7 bases from J, the gap between germline ends came to 16 bases. The CDR3 sequence: CASSQAMGLGATQYF. CDR3 bases: TGCGCCAGCAGCCAAGCCATGGGGTTGGGTGCGACCCAGTACTTC.

The chain has TRBV7-9 and TRBJ2-1; D gene unclear. V was clipped by 1 base and J by 8 bases, with 9 bases between them. This CDR3 is built from 13 residues. The V gene's germline CDR1 is SEHNR and CDR2 FQNEAQ (reference sequence). The DNA for the CDR3 is TGTGCCAGCAGCTTAGGCGGTGGGGATGAGCAGTTCTTC. Translation gives CASSLGGGDEQFF.

The rearrangement links TRBV5-1 to TRBJ2-3; D is unclear. The V gene lost 1 base and the J gene lost 3 bases, with 6 bases spanning the gap. The CDR3 is made up of 13 amino acids. Per the germline V gene, CDR1 is SGHRS and CDR2 is YFSETQ. The CDR3 here is CASSLYSTDTQYF. CDR3 nucleotides: TGCGCCAGCAGCTTGTATTCAACAGATACGCAGTATTTT.

The chain links TRBV5-1 to TRBJ1-4; weak D call: TRBD1 (6 bases). The CDR3 runs to 16 residues. The germline V gene encodes CDR1 SGHRS and CDR2 YFSETQ. Trimming took off 0 bases at V and 4 bases at J, with 13 bases between the two ends. In DNA, the CDR3 is TGCGCCAGCAGCTTGGGACCAAGGGGGTATAATGAAAAACTGTTTTTT. Translated, it gives CASSLGPRGYNEKLFF.

The chain links TRBV7-9 to TRBJ1-5; D possibly corresponds to TRBD1 (6 bases). The CDR3 contains 15 residues. V lost 5 bases to trimming and J lost 1 base, with 12 bases between them. CDR1 and CDR2 (germline): SEHNR, FQNEAQ (reference sequence). CDR3 in amino acids: CASSLGAGSNQPQHF. Here the CDR3 DNA reads TGTGCCAGCAGCCTGGGGGCTGGAAGCAATCAGCCCCAGCATTTT. Using reference TRBV7-9 and TRBJ1-5 for the parts outside the CDR3, the full variable domain is DTGVSQNPRHKITKRGQNVTFRCDPISEHNRLYWYRQTLGQGPEFLTYFQNEAQLEKSRLLSDRFSAERPKGSFSTLEIQRTEQGDSAMYLCASSLGAGSNQPQHFGDGTRLSIL.